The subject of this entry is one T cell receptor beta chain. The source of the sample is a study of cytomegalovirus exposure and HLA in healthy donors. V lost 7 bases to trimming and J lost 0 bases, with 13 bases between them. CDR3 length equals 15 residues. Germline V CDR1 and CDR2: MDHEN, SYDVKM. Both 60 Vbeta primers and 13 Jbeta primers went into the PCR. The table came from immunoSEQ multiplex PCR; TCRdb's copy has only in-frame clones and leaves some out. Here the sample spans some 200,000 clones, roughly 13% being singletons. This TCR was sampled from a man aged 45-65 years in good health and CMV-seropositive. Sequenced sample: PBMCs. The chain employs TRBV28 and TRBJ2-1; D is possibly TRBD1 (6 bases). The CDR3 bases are TGTGCCAGCACCCCACAGGGAAGCTCCTACAATGAGCAGTTCTTC. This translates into CASTPQGSSYNEQFF. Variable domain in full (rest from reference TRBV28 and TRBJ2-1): DVKVTQSSRYLVKRTGEKVFLECVQDMDHENMFWYRQDPGLGLRLIYFSYDVKMKEKGDIPEGYSVSREKKERFSLILESASTNQTSMYLCASTPQGSSYNEQFFGPGTRLTVL.